This T cell receptor (beta chain) comes out of a study of metastatic and nonmetastatic thyroid tumors. Study conclusions and caveats: The study reportedly found significantly higher TCR beta diversity in malignant thyroid tumors than benign nodules, in blood and tumor.

MiXCR re-clonotyped the PCR reads for TCRdb. In the table there are under 25,000 clones, 27% of which are singletons. The CDR3 covers 16 residues. The ends lost 7 bases at V and 5 bases at J; junction bases unmatched: 13. Patients were all untreated before their thyroid surgery. This clone showed up many times. As yet, its antigen is unknown. Sequences were obtained from blood. The V and J genes are TRBV12-3 or TRBV12-4 and TRBJ2-3; 9 bases are shared with TRBD2. The receptor was derived from a female donor with papillary thyroid cancer or a benign thyroid nodule (not recorded which). Some clones in this sample may be carry-over from other donors' samples. The CDR3 sequence: CASTPPRAGGLDTQYF. The CDR3 DNA sequence: TGTGCCAGCACTCCACCGCGGGCGGGAGGGTTAGATACGCAGTATTTT.